This entry features one TCR beta chain sequence. Antigen: not known. The sample comes from a study of T cell responses to AZD1222 COVID-19 vaccine. Study-wide points: Reports say nearly half of spike-specific TCRs go after unmutated variant regions. Donors in the cohort were predominantly white British and more often female, and clonal diversity was possibly underestimated. Spike-specific TCR breadth rose after two AZD1222 doses, and depth rose as well.

The table came from immunoSEQ multiplex PCR; TCRdb's copy has only in-frame clones and leaves some out. The repertoire has 150,000 to 200,000 clones, approximately 90% of them found once; the top ten carry 1.5% to 2%. The sequencing used peripheral blood, collected 28 days after the second AZD1222 dose. The sequence came from an adult who received the AZD1222 COVID-19 vaccine.

The CDR3 nucleotides are TGTGCCAGCAGAAGAGGGACTAGTGTCTACGAGCAGTACTTC. Amino acids: CASRRGTSVYEQYF. The chain uses TRBV2 and TRBJ2-7; TRBD2 matches at 8 bases. CDR1 is SNHLY and CDR2 is FYNNEI in the germline V gene. CDR3 length: 14 residues. Unmatched junction bases numbered 7, after V lost 6 bases and J lost 3 bases.